This TCR beta chain appears in the sequencing data of a study of T cell repertoires in aging, cancer and after chemotherapy. About the study: Paired samples before and after chemotherapy came from glioblastoma patients receiving temozolomide-based therapy.

V lost 4 bases and J 5 bases, leaving 9 bases between the germline ends. Per the germline V gene, CDR1 is DFQATT and CDR2 is SNEGSKA (reference sequence). The CDR3 length is 12 residues. This clonotype qualifies as large. Multiplex touch-down PCR with TRB-A/B primers amplified rearranged V-D-J TRB sequences. TCRdb re-derived calls from the multiplex PCR reads in MiXCR, one entry per CDR3 protein. The repertoire includes about 1,300 distinct CDR3 sequences, less than 35% of them detected once, and more than 9% sits in the top ten. TCR beta rearrangements were amplified from peripheral blood genomic DNA.

Sequencing input: blood. V usage is TRBV20-1 and J usage is TRBJ2-1, with D maybe TRBD1 (5 bases). The clonotype comes from a human donor with a solid tumor. CDR3 residues: CSAKQGHNEQFF. The CDR3 DNA follows: TGCAGTGCTAAGCAGGGTCACAATGAGCAGTTCTTC.